The subject of this entry is one T cell receptor beta chain. Its recognized antigen is unknown. Base qualities are not at hand, and no much larger clone is one base apart. Library method: the immunoSEQ multiplex PCR assay. For the multiplex PCR, a mixture combining 60 forward primers for TCR Vbeta segments and 13 reverse primers for TCR Jbeta segments was used. The CDR3 region of rearranged TCR beta genes was amplified from genomic DNA with a multiplex PCR assay. On the Illumina HiSeq System, the amplified TCR beta libraries were sequenced as 87-base-pair reads. The paper's data handling went like this. In a later analysis, 77 million or so unique TCR beta chains were counted across the 650 to 750 repertoires, and roughly 10 million of these chains were shared by at least two donors. A nearest-neighbor algorithm error-corrected the raw reads and collapsed the reads into unique sequences, merging closely related sequences to remove PCR and sequencing errors. Alignment of CDR3 sequences to IMGT reference sequences was used to assign V, D and J gene segments. Each retained sequence needed at least a six-nucleotide match to both a V gene segment and a J gene segment. Rearrangements were classified as productive when the CDR3 lacked stop codons and remained in frame with V and J, and all other rearrangements were classified as non-productive. Following IMGT convention, CDR3 was defined as the stretch from the second conserved V-encoded cysteine up to the conserved J-encoded phenylalanine. The earlier analysis of about 610 of the donors excluded sequences that lacked an unambiguous match to a single V gene segment. An earlier analysis of almost 600 of the donors classified V segments as functional when productive rearrangements were above 56.7% and as segregating when the standard deviation between donors was above 5%. A statistical classification framework was developed to diagnose cytomegalovirus status using the catalog of TCR beta chain sequences. In a later analysis, TCR nucleotide sequences were compared against IMGT/GENE-DB human TR gene sequences so that V and J genes could be assigned. In a later analysis, CDR3 sequences and most-parsimonious VDJ recombination scenarios were assigned using the TCRdist pipeline. In a later analysis, each TCR beta chain was defined by its CDR3 amino acid sequence together with its V-gene family, and reads lacking a unique V-gene family were excluded. As a way to deal with suspected cross-contamination and a sequencing artifact, a later analysis dropped hundreds of nucleotide sequences that were highly shared and had low generation probability. For each public chain, a later analysis derived a clonal expansion index from normalized ranks of inferred template counts within each repertoire. In a later analysis, generation probabilities were computed using a VDJ recombination model fitted to out-of-frame rearrangements, and the results were checked against IGoR. In a later analysis, TCR-TCR, TCR-HLA and TCR-CMV co-occurrence was scored with hypergeometric tests, and a repertoire-size bias correction was applied to TCR pairs. A later analysis estimated false discovery rates by permuting HLA or CMV assignments 20 times. In a later analysis, co-occurring TCRs were grouped using DBSCAN, with TCRdist sequence similarity added in when clustering inside HLA-allele-positive subsets. For co-occurrence clustering, repertoires with fewer than 30,000 or more than 120,000 public chains were excluded, along with about five repertoires with anomalous nucleotide sharing. This immuneACCESS table, as held by TCRdb, lists in-frame sequences with V and J called but not all clones. Of the missing ones, under half trace to an unresolved V gene in checked studies; the others have no known cause. V and J calls plus clone size are reproduced from that table; the DNA served to infer D and trimming. The sample profile shows tens of thousands of clones; over 60% of them were found once. The top ten clonotypes cover 20% to 25% of the sample.

In total, fewer than 750 healthy bone marrow donors made up the cohort. At the time of sampling, every cohort member was nominally healthy, though immune exposures that went unrecorded were likely present. The donor was CMV seropositive and belonged to the group of more than 250 seropositive cohort members. A peripheral blood sample was provided by each donor, and peripheral blood mononuclear cells were used for TCR beta sequencing. The Qiagen DNeasy Blood Extraction Kit was used to extract genomic DNA from the blood cell samples. The germline V gene encodes CDR1 SGHTA and CDR2 FQGTGA. There are 13 amino acids in the CDR3, from cysteine to phenylalanine inclusive. Here the CDR3 DNA is all that survives: 39 bases in frame from base 1. The trim is 6 bases for V and 4 bases for J, with a gap of 10 bases between the germline ends. This entry is derived from a study of cytomegalovirus exposure and HLA in healthy donors listed by TCRdb under 2017. Describing the broader study: In an earlier analysis of roughly 500 of the donors, about 270 Gb of sequence data and 90 million to 130 million unique TCR beta sequences from 150 million to 200 million T cells were reported. About 280 gigabases of sequencing data and tens of millions of unique TCR sequences made up an early release that covered 640 HLA-typed donors. The genetic ancestry cluster associated with self-reported Caucasian donors included 81% of the roughly 390 genotyped donors. The aim of the study was to test whether cataloging public T cell receptors could identify signatures of past pathogen exposure. Using immunosequencing, the study profiled T cell repertoires from roughly 650 subjects and related those repertoires to cytomegalovirus serostatus. In addition to the first cohort of approximately 650 subjects, a separate validation cohort of about 120 different subjects was used. High-throughput TCR immunosequencing, statistical association of individual TCRs with disease status, and machine learning were combined to predict cytomegalovirus infection status. A later analysis re-analyzed previously published TCR beta repertoires from 666 donors and added high-resolution HLA genotyping to study TCR occurrence patterns. In the later analysis, no new phenotypic data were used to find candidate immune exposures; instead, reliance was placed on TCR beta sequences and their occurrence across donors. An earlier analysis of 587 of the donors used high-throughput TCR beta sequencing to judge whether each TCR beta V gene segment behaved as functional or pseudogenic. Donor age, sex, ethnicity and CMV serostatus were compiled together with the repertoire data. In a later genetic analysis, genome-wide SNP genotypes for about three fifths of the 666 donors were used, and that subset was treated as a discovery cohort. All discovery cohort repertoires had been generated using a single sequencing platform. Class I and class II HLA loci were covered by the typing at four-digit resolution. Typing coverage differed by locus: A, B, C, DRB1 and DQB1 were typed in roughly 620-630 donors, DQA1 in 522, DPA1 in some 570, and DPB1 in 450 to 480. A handful of DR-DQ haplotypes were handled as single units for association and clustering because linkage in the cohort was strong. Among 398 genotyped donors of the cohort, an average of 235,054 unique TCR beta nucleotide sequences were sequenced per donor, approximately 20% of them non-productive. Results the study describes overall, beyond this receptor: The earlier analysis of almost 600 of the donors excluded approximately 17 rarely observed V segments, including chromosome 9 orphons, because counts were too low. Compared with equally common non-associated chains, HLA-associated TCR beta chains in a later analysis were more clonally expanded and had lower generation probabilities. The presence/absence analyses assumed that sequencing depth was roughly uniform across donors, and that assumption may not be true. Specific HLA alleles were associated with more than 15,000 TCR beta sequences at a false discovery rate of 0.05 in a later analysis. A total of fewer than 200 TCR beta chains were listed by the study as associated with cytomegalovirus. Broadly in line with IMGT annotations, most TCR beta V segments showed up in productive rearrangements about 87% or about 30% of the time in an earlier analysis of a few hundred of the donors. Correlated functional status among segregating V segments might reflect linkage disequilibrium, but an unknown experimental factor could not be ruled out. Cytomegalovirus status was reported to be diagnosed by the classifier with high specificity and sensitivity in both the original and validation cohorts. The authors suggested that the approach could potentially be generalized to other disease states and immunological phenotypes. The 87-base-pair reads could not distinguish some IMGT-functional V segments, including TRBV6-2 and TRBV6-3, so those segments were excluded. A later analysis found that TCR association rates varied across HLA loci, with DRB1 alleles showing the most associated TCRs and HLA-C alleles the fewest. A few of the identified cytomegalovirus-associated TCR beta chains were confirmed in vitro to be specific for cytomegalovirus antigens. The only immune exposure information available for the cohort was CMV serostatus. A further reported finding was that TCR beta sequences accurately predicted the HLA-A and HLA-B alleles for most subjects in the first cohort. In this cohort, only TCR beta chains were sequenced, and detectable features were limited by the absence of alpha or paired-chain data. A later analysis found that most CMV-associated TCR beta chains appeared HLA-restricted, with HLA associations seemingly driven largely by CMV exposure. Because HLA typing was unavailable for some donors at each locus, only the typed subset was used in association tests. When HLA alleles, especially DR and DQ, strongly co-occurred, attributing TCR associations to individual alleles was difficult. An association between a missense DCLRE1C variant and V-gene and J-gene trimming of TCR beta chains was found in a later genetic analysis and replicated in an independent cohort. Across donors, most TCR sequences were observed very rarely, whereas some public TCRs were present in many individuals. In a later analysis, several top co-occurrence clusters were reported to appear linked to parvovirus B19, influenza, CMV and Epstein-Barr virus. A later genetic analysis reported fewer N-insertions in productive TCRs among donors in an Asian-associated ancestry cluster than the approximately 700-donor mean. A cluster of highly shared sequence variants was judged likely to be a technical artifact of the sequencing pipeline.

Sequenced input: PBMCs. The rearranged segments are TRBV7-3 and TRBJ1-5; the D gene is unclear. This TCR derives from a woman aged 50 to 60 in good health and CMV-seropositive. The CDR3 amino acid sequence is: CASSLTGNQPQHF. In nucleotides, the sequence is TGTGCCAGCAGTTTGACGGGGAATCAGCCCCAGCATTTT.